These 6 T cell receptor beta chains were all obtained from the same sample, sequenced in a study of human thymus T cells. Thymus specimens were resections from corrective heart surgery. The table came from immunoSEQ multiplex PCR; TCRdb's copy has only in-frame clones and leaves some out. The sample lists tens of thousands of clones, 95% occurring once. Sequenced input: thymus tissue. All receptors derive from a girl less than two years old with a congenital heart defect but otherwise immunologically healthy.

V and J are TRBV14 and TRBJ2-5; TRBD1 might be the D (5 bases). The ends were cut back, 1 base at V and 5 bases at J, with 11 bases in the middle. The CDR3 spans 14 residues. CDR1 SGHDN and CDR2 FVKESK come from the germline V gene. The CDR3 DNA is TGTGCCAGCAGCCAAGCAGGGATCGGGGAGACCCAGTACTTC. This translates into CASSQAGIGETQYF. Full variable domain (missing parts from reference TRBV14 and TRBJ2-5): EAGVTQFPSHSVIEKGQTVTLRCDPISGHDNLYWYRRVMGKEIKFLLHFVKESKQDESGMPNNRFLAERTGGTYSTLKVQPAELEDSGVYFCASSQAGIGETQYFGPGTRLLVL.

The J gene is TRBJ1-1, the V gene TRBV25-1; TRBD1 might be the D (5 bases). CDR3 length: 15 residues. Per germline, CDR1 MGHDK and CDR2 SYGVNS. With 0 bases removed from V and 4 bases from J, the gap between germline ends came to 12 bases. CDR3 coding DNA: TGTGCCAGCAGTGAATATATCCAGGGCGGCACTGAAGCTTTCTTT. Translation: CASSEYIQGGTEAFF.

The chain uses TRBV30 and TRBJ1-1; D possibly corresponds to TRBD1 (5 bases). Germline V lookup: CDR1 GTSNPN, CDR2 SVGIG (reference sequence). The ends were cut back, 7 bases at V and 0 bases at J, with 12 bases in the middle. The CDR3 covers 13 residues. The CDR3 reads CASMRGLNTEAFF. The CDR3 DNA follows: TGTGCCTCCATGAGGGGTCTGAACACTGAAGCTTTCTTT.

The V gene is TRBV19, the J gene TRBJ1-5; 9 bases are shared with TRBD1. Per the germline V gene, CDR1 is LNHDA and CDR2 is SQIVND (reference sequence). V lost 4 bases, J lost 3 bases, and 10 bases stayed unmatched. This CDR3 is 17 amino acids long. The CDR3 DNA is TGTGCCAGTAGTAGAACCCCGGGACAGGGCCCCAATCAGCCCCAGCATTTT. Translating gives CASSRTPGQGPNQPQHF.

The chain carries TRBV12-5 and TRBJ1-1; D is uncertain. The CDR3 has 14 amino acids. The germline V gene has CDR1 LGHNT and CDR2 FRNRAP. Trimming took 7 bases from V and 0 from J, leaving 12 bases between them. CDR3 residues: CASATTAMNTEAFF. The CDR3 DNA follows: TGTGCTAGTGCTACGACGGCGATGAACACTGAAGCTTTCTTT. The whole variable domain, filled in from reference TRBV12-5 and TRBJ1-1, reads DARVTQTPRHKVTEMGQEVTMRCQPILGHNTVFWYRQTMMQGLELLAYFRNRAPLDDSGMPKDRFSAEMPDATLATLKIQPSEPRDSAVYFCASATTAMNTEAFFGQGTRLTVV.

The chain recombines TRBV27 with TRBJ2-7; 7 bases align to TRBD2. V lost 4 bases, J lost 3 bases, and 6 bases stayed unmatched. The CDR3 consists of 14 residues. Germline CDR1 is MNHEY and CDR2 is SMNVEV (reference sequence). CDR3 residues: CASSSRGSGYEQYF. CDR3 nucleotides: TGTGCCAGCAGTTCCCGCGGGAGCGGCTACGAGCAGTACTTC.